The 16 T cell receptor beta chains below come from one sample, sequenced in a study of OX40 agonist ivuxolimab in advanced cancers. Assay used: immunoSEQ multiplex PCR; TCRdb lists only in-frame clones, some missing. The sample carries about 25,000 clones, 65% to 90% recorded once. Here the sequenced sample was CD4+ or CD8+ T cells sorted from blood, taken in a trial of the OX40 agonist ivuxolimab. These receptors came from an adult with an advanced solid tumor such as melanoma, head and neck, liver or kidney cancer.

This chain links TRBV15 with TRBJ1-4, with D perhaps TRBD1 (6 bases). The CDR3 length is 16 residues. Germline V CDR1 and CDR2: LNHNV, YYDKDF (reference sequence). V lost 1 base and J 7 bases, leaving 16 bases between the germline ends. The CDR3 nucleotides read TGTGCCACCAGCAGAGTTGTGGGCAGGGGCGCTGAAAAACTGTTTTTT. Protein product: CATSRVVGRGAEKLFF.

CDR3 DNA: TGTGCCAGCAGCTCCAGGGGCCCTGGGGCCAACGTCCTGACTTTC. Translating it yields CASSSRGPGANVLTF. J is TRBJ2-6 and V is TRBV5-4; a weak D match, TRBD1 (6 bases). Germline loops: CDR1 SGHNT, CDR2 YYREEE (reference sequence). With 3 bases removed from V and 2 bases from J, the gap between germline ends came to 9 bases. The CDR3 covers 15 residues.

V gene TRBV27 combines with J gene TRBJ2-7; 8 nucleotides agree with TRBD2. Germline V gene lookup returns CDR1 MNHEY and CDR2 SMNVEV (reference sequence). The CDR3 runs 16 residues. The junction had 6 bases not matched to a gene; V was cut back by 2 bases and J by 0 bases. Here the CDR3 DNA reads TGTGCCAGCAGTTTAAGGCGGGGGGTATTCTCCTACGAGCAGTACTTC. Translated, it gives CASSLRRGVFSYEQYF.

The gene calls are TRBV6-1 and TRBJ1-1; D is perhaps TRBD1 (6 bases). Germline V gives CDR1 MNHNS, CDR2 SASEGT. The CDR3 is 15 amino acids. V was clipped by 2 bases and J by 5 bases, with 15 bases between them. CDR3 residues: CASSESTGSGTEAFF. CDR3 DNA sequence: TGTGCCAGCAGTGAATCAACAGGGAGTGGGACTGAAGCTTTCTTT.

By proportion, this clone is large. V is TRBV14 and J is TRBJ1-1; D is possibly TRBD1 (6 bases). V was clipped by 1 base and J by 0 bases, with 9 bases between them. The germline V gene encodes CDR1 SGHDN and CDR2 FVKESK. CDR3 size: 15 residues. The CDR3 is CASSQGGALNTEAFF. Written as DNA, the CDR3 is TGTGCCAGCAGCCAAGGGGGGGCGTTGAACACTGAAGCTTTCTTT.

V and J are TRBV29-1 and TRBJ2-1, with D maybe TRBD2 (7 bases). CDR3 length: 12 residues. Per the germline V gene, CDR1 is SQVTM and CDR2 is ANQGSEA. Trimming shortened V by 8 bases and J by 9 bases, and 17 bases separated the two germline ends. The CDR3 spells CSPRAGAGEQFF. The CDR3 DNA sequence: TGCAGCCCCCGGGCGGGGGCAGGTGAGCAGTTCTTC.

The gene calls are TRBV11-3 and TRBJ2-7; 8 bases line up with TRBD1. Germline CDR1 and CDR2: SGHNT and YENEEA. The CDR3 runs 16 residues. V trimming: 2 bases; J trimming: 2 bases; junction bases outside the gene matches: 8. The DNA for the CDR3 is TGTGCCAGCAGCTTACTACAGGGGGTTAGAACCTACGAGCAGTACTTC. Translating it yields CASSLLQGVRTYEQYF.

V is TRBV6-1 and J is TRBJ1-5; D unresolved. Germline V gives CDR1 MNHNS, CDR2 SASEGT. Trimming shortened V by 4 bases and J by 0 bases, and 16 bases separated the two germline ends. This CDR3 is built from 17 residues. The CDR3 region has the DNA TGTGCCAGCAGTGGAGCGGGAACAGTTTATAGCAATCAGCCCCAGCATTTT. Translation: CASSGAGTVYSNQPQHF.

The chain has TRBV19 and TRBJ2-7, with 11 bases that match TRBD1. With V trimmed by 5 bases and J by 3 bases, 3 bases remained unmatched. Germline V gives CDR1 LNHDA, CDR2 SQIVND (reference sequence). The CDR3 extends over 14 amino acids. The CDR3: CASSFGTGGYEQYF. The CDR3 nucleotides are TGTGCCAGTAGTTTTGGGACAGGGGGCTACGAGCAGTACTTC.

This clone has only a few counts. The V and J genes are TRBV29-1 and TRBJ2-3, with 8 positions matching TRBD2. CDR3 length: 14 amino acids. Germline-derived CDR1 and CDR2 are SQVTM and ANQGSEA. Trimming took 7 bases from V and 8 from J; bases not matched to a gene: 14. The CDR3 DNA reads TGCAGCGGCTGGGGACTAGGCGGGAGTGGTACGCAGTATTTT. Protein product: CSGWGLGGSGTQYF.

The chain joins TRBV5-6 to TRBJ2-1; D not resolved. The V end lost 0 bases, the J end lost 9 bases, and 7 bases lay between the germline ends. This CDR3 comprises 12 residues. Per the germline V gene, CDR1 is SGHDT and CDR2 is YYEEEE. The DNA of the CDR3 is TGTGCCAGCAGCTTGGGCTTGTCTGAGCAGTTCTTC. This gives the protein CASSLGLSEQFF. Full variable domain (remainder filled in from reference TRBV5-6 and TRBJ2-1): DAGVTQSPTHLIKTRGQQVTLRCSPKSGHDTVSWYQQALGQGPQFIFQYYEEEERQRGNFPDRFSGHQFPNYSSELNVNALLLGDSALYLCASSLGLSEQFFGPGTRLTVL.

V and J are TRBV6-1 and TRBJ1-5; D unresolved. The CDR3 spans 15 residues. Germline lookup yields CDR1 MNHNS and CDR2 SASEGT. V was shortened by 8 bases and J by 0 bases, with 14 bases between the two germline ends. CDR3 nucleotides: TGTGCCAGCTCCGCGGCAACGAATAGCAATCAGCCCCAGCATTTT. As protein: CASSAATNSNQPQHF.

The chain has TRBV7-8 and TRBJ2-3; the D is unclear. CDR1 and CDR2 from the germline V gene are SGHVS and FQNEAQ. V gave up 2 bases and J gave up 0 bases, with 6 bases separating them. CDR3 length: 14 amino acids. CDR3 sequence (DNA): TGTGCCAGCAGCTTAAAAGGTAGCACAGATACGCAGTATTTT. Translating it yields CASSLKGSTDTQYF.

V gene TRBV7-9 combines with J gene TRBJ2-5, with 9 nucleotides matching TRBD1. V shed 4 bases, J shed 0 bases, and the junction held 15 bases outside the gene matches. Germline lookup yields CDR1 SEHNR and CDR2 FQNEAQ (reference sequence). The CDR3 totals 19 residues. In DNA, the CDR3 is TGTGCCAGCAGCTCAGTCCCGGGACAGGGAGTAAAGTACCAAGAGACCCAGTACTTC. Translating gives CASSSVPGQGVKYQETQYF.

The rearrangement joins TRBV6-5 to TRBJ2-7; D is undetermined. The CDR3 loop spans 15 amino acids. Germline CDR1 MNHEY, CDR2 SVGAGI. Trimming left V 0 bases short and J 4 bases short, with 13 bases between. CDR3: CASSYSSWAGYEQYF. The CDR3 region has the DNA TGTGCCAGCAGTTACTCGTCGTGGGCAGGATACGAGCAGTACTTC.

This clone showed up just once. CDR3 sequence reads: CASSYSAGDQPQHF. The CDR3 coding sequence is TGTGCCAGCAGTTACTCGGCAGGGGATCAGCCCCAGCATTTT. This chain links TRBV6-6 with TRBJ1-5; D might be TRBD1 (6 bases). Trimming shortened V by 0 bases and J by 5 bases, and 8 bases separated the two germline ends. In germline, CDR1 is MNHNY, CDR2 SVGAGI (reference sequence). The CDR3 is 14 amino acids.